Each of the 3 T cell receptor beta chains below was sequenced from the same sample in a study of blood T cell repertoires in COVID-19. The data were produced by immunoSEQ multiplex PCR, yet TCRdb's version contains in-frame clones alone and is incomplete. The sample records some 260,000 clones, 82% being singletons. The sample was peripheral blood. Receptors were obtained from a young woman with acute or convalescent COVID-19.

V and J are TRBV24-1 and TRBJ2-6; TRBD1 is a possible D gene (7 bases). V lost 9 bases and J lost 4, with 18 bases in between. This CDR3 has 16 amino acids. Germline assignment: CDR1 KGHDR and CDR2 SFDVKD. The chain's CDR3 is CATGGGGRSGANVLTF. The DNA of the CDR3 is TGTGCCACCGGAGGAGGGGGCAGGAGCGGGGCCAACGTCCTGACTTTC.

CDR3 sequence (DNA): TGCAGCGTTGAATCGGACAGGGCAGCTTTCTTT. Its protein product is CSVESDRAAFF. The rearrangement links TRBV29-1 to TRBJ1-1; 8 bases fit TRBD1. The CDR3 has 11 amino acids. In germline, CDR1 is SQVTM, CDR2 ANQGSEA. Losses at the gene ends were 2 bases for V and 10 bases for J; bases not matched to a gene: 3.

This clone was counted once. CDR3 sequence reads: CASSYGQGDLNTEAFF. CDR3 sequence (DNA): TGTGCCAGCAGTTACGGACAGGGGGACCTGAACACTGAAGCTTTCTTT. The chain is built from TRBV6-2 or TRBV6-3 and TRBJ1-1; TRBD1 aligns across 10 bases. Looked up from germline, CDR1 is MNHEY and CDR2 is SVGEGT. This CDR3 spans 16 amino acids. V lost 2 bases and J lost 0; bases outside the gene matches: 3.